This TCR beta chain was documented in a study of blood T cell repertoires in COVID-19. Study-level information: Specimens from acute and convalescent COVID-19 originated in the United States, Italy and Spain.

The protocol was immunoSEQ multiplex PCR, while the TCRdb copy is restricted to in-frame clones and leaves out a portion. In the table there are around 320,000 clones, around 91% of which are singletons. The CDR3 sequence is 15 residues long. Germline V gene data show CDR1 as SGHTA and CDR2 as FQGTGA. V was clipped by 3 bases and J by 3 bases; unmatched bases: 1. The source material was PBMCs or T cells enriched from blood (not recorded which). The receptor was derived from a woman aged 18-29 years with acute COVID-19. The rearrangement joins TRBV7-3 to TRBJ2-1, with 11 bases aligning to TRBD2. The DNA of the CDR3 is TGTGCCAGCAGCTTGACTAGCGGGGTCTACAATGAGCAGTTCTTC. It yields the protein CASSLTSGVYNEQFF.